This T cell receptor beta chain was found in a study of response to subunit inactivated influenza vaccine. TCRdb re-analysed the RT-PCR reads in MiXCR, keeping a single row per CDR3 protein. Of a few hundred thousand distinct CDR3 sequences listed, roughly 9.8% are singletons. Deletions cut 4 bases from V and 6 bases from J, with 13 bases between. Germline V lookup: CDR1 SQVTM, CDR2 ANQGSEA. The CDR3 is made up of 13 amino acids. Study-level results: The authors put forward the suggestion that each seasonal influenza vaccination may bring in only a limited number of new T cells.

This clonotype has ten or more counts. As yet, its antigen is unknown. The source of this sequence is a man aged 45 to 65 who received an inactivated influenza vaccine. This sequence joins TRBV29-1 and TRBJ2-1, with D possibly being TRBD1 (5 bases). Source: PBMCs from blood, taken about 40 days after vaccination. CDR3 coding DNA: TGCAGCGTTGTTCAGGGTTGGGGCAATGAGCAGTTCTTC. This encodes CSVVQGWGNEQFF.